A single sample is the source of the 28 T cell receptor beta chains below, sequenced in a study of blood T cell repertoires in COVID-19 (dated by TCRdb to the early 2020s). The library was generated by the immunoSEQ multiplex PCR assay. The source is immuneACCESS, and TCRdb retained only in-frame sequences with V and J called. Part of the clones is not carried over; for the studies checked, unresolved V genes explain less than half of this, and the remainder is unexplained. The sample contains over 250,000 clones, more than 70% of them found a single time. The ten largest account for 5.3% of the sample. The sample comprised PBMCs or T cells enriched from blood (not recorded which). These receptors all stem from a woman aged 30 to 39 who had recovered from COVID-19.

CDR3 sequence reads: CASGRANSYNSPLHF. In DNA form, the CDR3 reads TGTGCCAGCGGTCGAGCAAATAGCTATAATTCACCCCTCCACTTT. The chain employs TRBV27 and TRBJ1-6; D is undetermined. The V gene lost 8 bases and the J gene lost 3 bases, with 14 bases spanning the gap. Per the germline V gene, CDR1 is MNHEY and CDR2 is SMNVEV (reference sequence). The CDR3 contains 15 residues.

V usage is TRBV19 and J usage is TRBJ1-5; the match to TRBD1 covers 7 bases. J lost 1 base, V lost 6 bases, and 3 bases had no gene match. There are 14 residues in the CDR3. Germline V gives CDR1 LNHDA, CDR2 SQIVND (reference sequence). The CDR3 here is CASSQTGSNQPQHF. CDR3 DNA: TGTGCCAGTAGCCAGACAGGGAGCAATCAGCCCCAGCATTTT.

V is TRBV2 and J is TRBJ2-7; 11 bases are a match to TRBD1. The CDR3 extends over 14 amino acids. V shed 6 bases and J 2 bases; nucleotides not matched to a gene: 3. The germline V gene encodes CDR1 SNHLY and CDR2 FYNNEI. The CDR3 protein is CASRGQGGTYEQYF. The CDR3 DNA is TGTGCCAGCAGGGGACAGGGGGGAACCTACGAGCAGTACTTC.

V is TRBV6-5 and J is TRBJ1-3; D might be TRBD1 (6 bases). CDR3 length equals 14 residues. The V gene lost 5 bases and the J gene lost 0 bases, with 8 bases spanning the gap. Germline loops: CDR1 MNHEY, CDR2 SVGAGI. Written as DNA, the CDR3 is TGTGCCAGCAGTCAGGGGTTCTCTGGAAACACCATATATTTT. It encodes CASSQGFSGNTIYF.

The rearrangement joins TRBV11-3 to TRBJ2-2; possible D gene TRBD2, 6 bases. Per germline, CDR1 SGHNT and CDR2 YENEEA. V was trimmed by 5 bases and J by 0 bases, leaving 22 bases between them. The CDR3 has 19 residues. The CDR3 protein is CASSPGVAGAITNTGELFF. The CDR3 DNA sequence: TGTGCCAGCAGCCCGGGGGTGGCCGGGGCTATAACGAACACCGGGGAGCTGTTTTTT. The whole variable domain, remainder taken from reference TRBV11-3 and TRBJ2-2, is EAGVVQSPRYKIIEKKQPVAFWCNPISGHNTLYWYLQNLGQGPELLIRYENEEAVDDSQLPKDRFSAERLKGVDSTLKIQPAELGDSAVYLCASSPGVAGAITNTGELFFGEGSRLTVL.

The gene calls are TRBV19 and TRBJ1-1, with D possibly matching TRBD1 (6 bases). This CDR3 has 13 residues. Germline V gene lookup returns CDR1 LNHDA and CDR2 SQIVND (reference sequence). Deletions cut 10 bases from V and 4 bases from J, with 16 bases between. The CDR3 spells CAIARTAGTEAFF. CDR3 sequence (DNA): TGTGCCATTGCGAGGACAGCTGGCACTGAAGCTTTCTTT.

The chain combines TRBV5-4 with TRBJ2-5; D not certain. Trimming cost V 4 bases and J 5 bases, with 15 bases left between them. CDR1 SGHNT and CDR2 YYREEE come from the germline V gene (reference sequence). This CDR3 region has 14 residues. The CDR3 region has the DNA TGTGCCAGCAGCCCCAAACTTGAAACTGAGACCCAGTACTTC. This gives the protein CASSPKLETETQYF.

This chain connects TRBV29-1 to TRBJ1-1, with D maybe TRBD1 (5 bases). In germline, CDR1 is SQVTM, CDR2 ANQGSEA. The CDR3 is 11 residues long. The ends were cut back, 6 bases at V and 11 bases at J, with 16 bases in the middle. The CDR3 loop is CSVRGRDGAFF. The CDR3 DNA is TGCAGCGTCCGTGGGAGGGACGGGGCTTTCTTT. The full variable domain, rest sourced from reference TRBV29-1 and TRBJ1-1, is SAVISQKPSRDICQRGTSLTIQCQVDSQVTMMFWYRQQPGQSLTLIATANQGSEATYESGFVIDKFPISRPNLTFSTLTVSNMSPEDSSIYLCSVRGRDGAFFGQGTRLTVV.

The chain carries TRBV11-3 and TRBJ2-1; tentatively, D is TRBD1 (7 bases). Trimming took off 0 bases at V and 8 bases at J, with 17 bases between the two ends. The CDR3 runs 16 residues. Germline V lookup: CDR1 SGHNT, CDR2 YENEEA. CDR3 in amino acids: CASSLDGGGGLDEQFF. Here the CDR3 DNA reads TGTGCCAGCAGCTTAGACGGAGGAGGGGGCCTAGATGAGCAGTTCTTC.

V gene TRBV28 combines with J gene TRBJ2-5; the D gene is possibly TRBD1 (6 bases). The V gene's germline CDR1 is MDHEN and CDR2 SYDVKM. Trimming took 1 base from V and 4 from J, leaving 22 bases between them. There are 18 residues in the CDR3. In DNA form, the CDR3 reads TGTGCCAGCAGTTTATCCGTCTCCGGGACAAGCCTGAGAGAGACCCAGTACTTC. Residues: CASSLSVSGTSLRETQYF. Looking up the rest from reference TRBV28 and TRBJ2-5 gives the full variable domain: DVKVTQSSRYLVKRTGEKVFLECVQDMDHENMFWYRQDPGLGLRLIYFSYDVKMKEKGDIPEGYSVSREKKERFSLILESASTNQTSMYLCASSLSVSGTSLRETQYFGPGTRLLVL.

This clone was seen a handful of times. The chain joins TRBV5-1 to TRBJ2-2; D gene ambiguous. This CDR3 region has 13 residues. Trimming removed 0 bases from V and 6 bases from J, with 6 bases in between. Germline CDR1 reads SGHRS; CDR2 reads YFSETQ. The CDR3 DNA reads TGCGCCAGCAGCTTGGAGCCGTCCGGGGAGCTGTTTTTT. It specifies CASSLEPSGELFF. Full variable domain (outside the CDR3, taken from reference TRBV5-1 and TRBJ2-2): KAGVTQTPRYLIKTRGQQVTLSCSPISGHRSVSWYQQTPGQGLQFLFEYFSETQRNKGNFPGRFSGRQFSNSRSEMNVSTLELGDSALYLCASSLEPSGELFFGEGSRLTVL.

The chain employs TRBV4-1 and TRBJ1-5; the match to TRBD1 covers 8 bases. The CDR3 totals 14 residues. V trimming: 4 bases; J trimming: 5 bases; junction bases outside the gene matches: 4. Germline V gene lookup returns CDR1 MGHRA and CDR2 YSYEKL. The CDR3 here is CASSRIQGDQPQHF. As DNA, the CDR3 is TGCGCCAGCAGCCGGATACAGGGGGATCAGCCCCAGCATTTT.

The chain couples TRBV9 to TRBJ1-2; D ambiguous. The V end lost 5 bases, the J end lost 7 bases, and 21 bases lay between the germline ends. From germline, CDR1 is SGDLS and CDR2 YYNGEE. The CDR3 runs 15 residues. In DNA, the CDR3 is TGTGCCAGCAGGACCTTAGGGCCCAGCGGGTCTGGCTACACCTTC. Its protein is CASRTLGPSGSGYTF.

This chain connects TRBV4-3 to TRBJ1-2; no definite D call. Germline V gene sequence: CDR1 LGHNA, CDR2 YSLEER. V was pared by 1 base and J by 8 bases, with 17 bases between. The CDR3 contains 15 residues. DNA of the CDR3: TGCGCCAGCAGCCAAGTTCGGAGGGAACCTCGAGGCTACACCTTC. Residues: CASSQVRREPRGYTF.

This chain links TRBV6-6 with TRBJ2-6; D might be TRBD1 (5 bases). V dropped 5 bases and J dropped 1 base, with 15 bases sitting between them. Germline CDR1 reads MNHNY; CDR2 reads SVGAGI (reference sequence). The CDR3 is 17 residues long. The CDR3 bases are TGTGCCAGCAGTCCCCTCCGACAGTCTTCTGGGGCCAACGTCCTGACTTTC. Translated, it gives CASSPLRQSSGANVLTF.

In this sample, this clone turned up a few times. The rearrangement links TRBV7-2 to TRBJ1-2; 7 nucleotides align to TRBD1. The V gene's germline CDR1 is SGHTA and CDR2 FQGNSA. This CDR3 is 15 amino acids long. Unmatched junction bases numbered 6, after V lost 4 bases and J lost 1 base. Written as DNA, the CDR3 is TGTGCCAGCAGCTGGGGGACAGCCTATAACTATGGCTACACCTTC. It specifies CASSWGTAYNYGYTF. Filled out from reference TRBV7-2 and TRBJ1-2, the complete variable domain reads GAGVSQSPSNKVTEKGKDVELRCDPISGHTALYWYRQSLGQGLEFLIYFQGNSAPDKSGLPSDRFSAERTGGSVSTLTIQRTQQEDSAVYLCASSWGTAYNYGYTFGSGTRLTVV.

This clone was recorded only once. This CDR3 is CASRRQGDTQYF. Written as DNA, the CDR3 is TGTGCCAGCAGACGACAGGGGGATACGCAGTATTTT. The chain is built from TRBV27 and TRBJ2-3; TRBD1 aligns across 8 bases. The trim removed 6 bases at V and 6 bases at J, leaving 2 bases unmatched. The germline gives CDR1 MNHEY, CDR2 SMNVEV (reference sequence). The CDR3 is 12 residues long.

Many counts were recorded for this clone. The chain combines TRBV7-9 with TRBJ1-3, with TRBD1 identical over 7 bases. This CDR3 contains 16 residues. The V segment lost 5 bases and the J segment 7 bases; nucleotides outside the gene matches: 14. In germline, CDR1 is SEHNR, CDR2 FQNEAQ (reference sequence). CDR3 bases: TGTGCCAGCAGCGCCGAATGGACAGGCGTTACGAACACCATATATTTT. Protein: CASSAEWTGVTNTIYF. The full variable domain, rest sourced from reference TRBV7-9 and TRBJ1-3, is DTGVSQNPRHKITKRGQNVTFRCDPISEHNRLYWYRQTLGQGPEFLTYFQNEAQLEKSRLLSDRFSAERPKGSFSTLEIQRTEQGDSAMYLCASSAEWTGVTNTIYFGEGSWLTVV.

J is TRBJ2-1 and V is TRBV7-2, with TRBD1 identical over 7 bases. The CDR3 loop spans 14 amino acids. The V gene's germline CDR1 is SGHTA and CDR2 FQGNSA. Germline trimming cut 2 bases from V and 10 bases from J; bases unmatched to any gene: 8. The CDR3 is CASSLRQGPREQFF. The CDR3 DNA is TGTGCCAGCAGCTTAAGACAGGGCCCTCGGGAGCAGTTCTTC.

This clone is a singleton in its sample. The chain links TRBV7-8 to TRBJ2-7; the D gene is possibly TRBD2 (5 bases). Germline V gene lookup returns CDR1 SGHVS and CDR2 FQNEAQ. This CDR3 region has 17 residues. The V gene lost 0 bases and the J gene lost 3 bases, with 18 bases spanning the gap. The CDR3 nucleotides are TGTGCCAGCAGCTTAGCCATAAGAGGAGGAGAGTACTACGAGCAGTACTTC. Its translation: CASSLAIRGGEYYEQYF. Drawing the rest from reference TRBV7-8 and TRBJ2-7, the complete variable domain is GAGVSQSPRYKVAKRGQDVALRCDPISGHVSLFWYQQALGQGPEFLTYFQNEAQLDKSGLPSDRFFAERPEGSVSTLKIQRTQQEDSAVYLCASSLAIRGGEYYEQYFGPGTRLTVT.

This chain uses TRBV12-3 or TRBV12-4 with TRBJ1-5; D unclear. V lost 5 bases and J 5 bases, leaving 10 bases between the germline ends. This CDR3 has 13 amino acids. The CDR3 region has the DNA TGTGCCAGCAGTCAGCAGGCCGATCAGCCCCAGCATTTT. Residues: CASSQQADQPQHF.

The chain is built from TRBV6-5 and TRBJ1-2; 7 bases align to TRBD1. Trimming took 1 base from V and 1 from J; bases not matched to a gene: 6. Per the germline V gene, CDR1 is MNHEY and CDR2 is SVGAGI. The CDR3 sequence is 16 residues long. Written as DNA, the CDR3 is TGTGCCAGCAGTTACTGGGGACAGAACCTTAACTATGGCTACACCTTC. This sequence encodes CASSYWGQNLNYGYTF.

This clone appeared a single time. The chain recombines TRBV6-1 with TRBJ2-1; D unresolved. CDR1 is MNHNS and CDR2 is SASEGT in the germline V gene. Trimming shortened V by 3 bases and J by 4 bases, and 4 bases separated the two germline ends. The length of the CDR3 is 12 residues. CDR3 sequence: CASSEAYNEQFF. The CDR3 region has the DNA TGTGCCAGCAGTGAGGCTTACAATGAGCAGTTCTTC.

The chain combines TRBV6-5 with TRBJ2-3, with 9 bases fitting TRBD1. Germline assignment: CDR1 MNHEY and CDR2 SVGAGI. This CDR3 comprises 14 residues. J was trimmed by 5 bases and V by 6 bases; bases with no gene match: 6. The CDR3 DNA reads TGTGCCAGCAGGGACAGGGGTTGGGGAGATACGCAGTATTTT. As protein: CASRDRGWGDTQYF.

The CDR3 nucleotides read TGTGCCAGCCTTATAGGAGCTTCGAACACCGGGGAGCTGTTTTTT. Translating it yields CASLIGASNTGELFF. The J gene is TRBJ2-2, the V gene TRBV7-9; no reliable D call. V was cut by 8 bases and J by 0 bases, with 13 bases left in between. The CDR3 totals 15 residues. Germline V CDR1 and CDR2: SEHNR, FQNEAQ (reference sequence).

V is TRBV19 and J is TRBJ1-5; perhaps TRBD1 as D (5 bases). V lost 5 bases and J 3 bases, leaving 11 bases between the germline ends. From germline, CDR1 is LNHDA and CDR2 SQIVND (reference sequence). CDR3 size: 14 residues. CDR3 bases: TGTGCCAGTAGTTATCAGGGTTTCAATCAGCCCCAGCATTTT. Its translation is CASSYQGFNQPQHF. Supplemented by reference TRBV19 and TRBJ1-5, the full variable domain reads DGGITQSPKYLFRKEGQNVTLSCEQNLNHDAMYWYRQDPGQGLRLIYYSQIVNDFQKGDIAEGYSVSREKKESFPLTVTSAQKNPTAFYLCASSYQGFNQPQHFGDGTRLSIL.

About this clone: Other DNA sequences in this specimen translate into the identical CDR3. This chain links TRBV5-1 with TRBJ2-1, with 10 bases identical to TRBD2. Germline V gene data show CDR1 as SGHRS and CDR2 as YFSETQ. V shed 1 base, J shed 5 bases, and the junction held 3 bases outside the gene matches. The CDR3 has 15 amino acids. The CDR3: CASSLLAGGDNEQFF. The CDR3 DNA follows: TGCGCCAGCAGCTTGTTAGCGGGGGGCGACAATGAGCAGTTCTTC.

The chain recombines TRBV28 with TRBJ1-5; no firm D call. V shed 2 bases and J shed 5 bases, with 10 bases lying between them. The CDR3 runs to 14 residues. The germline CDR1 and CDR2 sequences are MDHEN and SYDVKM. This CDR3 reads CASSLTETHQPQHF. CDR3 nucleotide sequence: TGTGCCAGCAGTTTAACAGAAACCCATCAGCCCCAGCATTTT.